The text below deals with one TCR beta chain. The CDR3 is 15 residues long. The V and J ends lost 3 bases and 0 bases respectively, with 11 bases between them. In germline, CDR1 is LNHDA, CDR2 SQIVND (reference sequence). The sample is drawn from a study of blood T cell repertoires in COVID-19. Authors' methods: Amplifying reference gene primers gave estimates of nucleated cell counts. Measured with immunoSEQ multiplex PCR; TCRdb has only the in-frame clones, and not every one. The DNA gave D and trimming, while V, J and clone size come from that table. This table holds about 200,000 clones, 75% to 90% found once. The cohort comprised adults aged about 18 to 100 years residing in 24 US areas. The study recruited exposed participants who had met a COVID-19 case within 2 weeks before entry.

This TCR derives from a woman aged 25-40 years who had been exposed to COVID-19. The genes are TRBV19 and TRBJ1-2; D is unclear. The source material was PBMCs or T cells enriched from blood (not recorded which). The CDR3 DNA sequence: TGTGCCAGTAGTATCTTTGACGGAGCTAACTATGGCTACACCTTC. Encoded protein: CASSIFDGANYGYTF. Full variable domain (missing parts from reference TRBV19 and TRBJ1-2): DGGITQSPKYLFRKEGQNVTLSCEQNLNHDAMYWYRQDPGQGLRLIYYSQIVNDFQKGDIAEGYSVSREKKESFPLTVTSAQKNPTAFYLCASSIFDGANYGYTFGSGTRLTVV.